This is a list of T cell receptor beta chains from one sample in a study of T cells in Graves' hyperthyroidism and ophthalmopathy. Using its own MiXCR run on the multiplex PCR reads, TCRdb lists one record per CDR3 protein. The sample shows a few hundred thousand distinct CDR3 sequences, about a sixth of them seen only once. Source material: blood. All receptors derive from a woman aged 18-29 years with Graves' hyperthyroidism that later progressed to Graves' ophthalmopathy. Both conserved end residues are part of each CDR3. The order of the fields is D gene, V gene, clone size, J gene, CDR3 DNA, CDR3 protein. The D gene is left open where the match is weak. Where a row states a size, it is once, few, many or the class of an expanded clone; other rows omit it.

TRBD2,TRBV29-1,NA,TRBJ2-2,TGCAGCGTTGAAGTGATAGCGGGAGGGCGGACCAAGGAGCTGTTTTTT,CSVEVIAGGRTKELFF
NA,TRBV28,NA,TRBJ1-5,TGTGCCAGCAGTTTAGCCGACAGTGGCAATCAGCCCCAGCATTTT,CASSLADSGNQPQHF
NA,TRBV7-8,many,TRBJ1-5,TGTGCCAGCAGCTTAGACAGGGTTATAGGGCCCCAGCATTTT,CASSLDRVIGPQHF
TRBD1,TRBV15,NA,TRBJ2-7,TGTGCCACCAGCAGGGAAGACAGGGTGGAGGCCGAGCAGTACTTC,CATSREDRVEAEQYF
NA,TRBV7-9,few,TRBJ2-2,TGTGCCAGCAGCCCCGGCCAGGGCAGGGGGAACACCGGGGAGCTGTTTTTT,CASSPGQGRGNTGELFF
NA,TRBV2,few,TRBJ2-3,TGTGCCAGCAGTGAAGGGCAGGGGCGAACAGATACGCAGTATTTT,CASSEGQGRTDTQYF
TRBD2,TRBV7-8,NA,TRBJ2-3,TGTGCCAGCAGCTCCCGACTAGCGGGAACATCCACAGATACGCAGTATTTT,CASSSRLAGTSTDTQYF
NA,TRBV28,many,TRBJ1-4,TGTGCCAGCAGTTTCCTGGGAACGGCTAATGAAAAACTGTTTTTT,CASSFLGTANEKLFF
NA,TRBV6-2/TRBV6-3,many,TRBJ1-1,TGTGCCAGCAGTTCCGGCCGTCGGGGGAACACTGAAGCTTTCTTT,CASSSGRRGNTEAFF
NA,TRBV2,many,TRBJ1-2,TGTGCCAGCAGGGGGACTGCGAACTATGGCTACACCTTC,CASRGTANYGYTF
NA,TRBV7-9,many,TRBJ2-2,TGTGCCAGCAGCCTTACAGGCACAGCGAACACCGGGGAGCTGTTTTTT,CASSLTGTANTGELFF
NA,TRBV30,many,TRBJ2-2,TGTGCCTGGAGGCCGAGCAGGGAGAACACCGGGGAGCTGTTTTTT,CAWRPSRENTGELFF
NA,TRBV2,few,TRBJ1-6,TGTGCCGCCGCGCGGGGCGATAATTCACCCCTCCACTTT,CAAARGDNSPLHF
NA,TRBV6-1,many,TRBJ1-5,TGTGCCAGCACCTCCGGACTCCATAGCAATCAGCCCCAGCATTTT,CASTSGLHSNQPQHF
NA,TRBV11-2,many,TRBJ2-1,TGTGCCAGCAGCTTATTACAGTGGGCGGAAGGAGAGCAGTTCTTC,CASSLLQWAEGEQFF
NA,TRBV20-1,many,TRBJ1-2,TGCAGTGCTAGGTTGACGGCAAACTATGGCTACACCTTC,CSARLTANYGYTF
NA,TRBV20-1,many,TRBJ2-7,TGCAGTGCTAGGGGTCCCGAAAGCTCCTACGAGCAGTACTTC,CSARGPESSYEQYF
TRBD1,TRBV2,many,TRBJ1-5,TGTGCCAGCAGCTTGACAGGGAGGGATCAGCCCCAGCATTTT,CASSLTGRDQPQHF
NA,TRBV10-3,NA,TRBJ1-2,TGTGCCATCAGTCCCAGGGGTCATGGCTACACCTTC,CAISPRGHGYTF
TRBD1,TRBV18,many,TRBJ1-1,TGTGCCAGCTCACCTCGGACAGGGGGCCTTCACACTGAAGCTTTCTTT,CASSPRTGGLHTEAFF
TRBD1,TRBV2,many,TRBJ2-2,TGTGCCAGCAGAAAGGGGACAGGGAACACCGGGGAGCTGTTTTTT,CASRKGTGNTGELFF
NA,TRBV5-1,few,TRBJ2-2,TGCGCCAGCAGCTTGGCTCAGGTTCTCGGGGACACCGGGGAGCTGTTTTTT,CASSLAQVLGDTGELFF
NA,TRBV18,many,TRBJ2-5,TGTGCCAGCTCACCTTTGGCTAGCGAGGAGACCCAGTACTTC,CASSPLASEETQYF
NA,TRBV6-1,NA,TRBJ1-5,TGTGCCAGCAGTGAACTAGACCGAGGGCAGCCCCAGCATTTT,CASSELDRGQPQHF
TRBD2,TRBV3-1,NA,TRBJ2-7,TGTGCCAGCAGCCCCACTCCGGGACTAGCGGGAGTTGAAGAGCAGTACTTC,CASSPTPGLAGVEEQYF
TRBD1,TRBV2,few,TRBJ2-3,TGTGCCAGCAGGCCGGGACAGCTTACAGATACGCAGTATTTT,CASRPGQLTDTQYF
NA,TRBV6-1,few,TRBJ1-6,TGTGCCAGCAGTCCCTCACAGGGTTGGAGTTCACCCCTCCACTTT,CASSPSQGWSSPLHF
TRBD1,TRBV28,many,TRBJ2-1,TGTGCCAGCAGTCATGGGACAGCGCGAAACACCACGAAAGGAGAGCAGTTCTTC,CASSHGTARNTTKGEQFF
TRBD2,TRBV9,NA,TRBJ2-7,TGTGCCAGCAGACTGTACGGGGAGCGGGGTCCCTACGAGCAGTACTTC,CASRLYGERGPYEQYF
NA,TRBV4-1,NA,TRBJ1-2,TGCGCCAGCAGCCAAGAGCGCCGGCCCCATGGCTACACCTTC,CASSQERRPHGYTF
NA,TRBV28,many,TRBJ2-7,TGTGCCAGCAGTCCGAGCGCGGACTACGAGCAGTACTTC,CASSPSADYEQYF
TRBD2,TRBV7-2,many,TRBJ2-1,TGTGCCAGCAGCCAACCCGGGACTAGCTCCTACAATGAGCAGTTCTTC,CASSQPGTSSYNEQFF
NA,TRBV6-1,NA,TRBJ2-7,TGTGCCAGCAGCCACACCCAGCCTAGCGCCCACGAGCAGTACTTC,CASSHTQPSAHEQYF
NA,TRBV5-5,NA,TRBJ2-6,TGTGCCAGCAGCTTGCAGGTGGCTGGGGCCAACGTCCTGACTTTC,CASSLQVAGANVLTF
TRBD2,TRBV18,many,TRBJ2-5,TGTGCCAGCTCACCCCCCAGCGGGAGGGCCGTGGAGACCCAGTACTTC,CASSPPSGRAVETQYF
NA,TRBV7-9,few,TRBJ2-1,TGTGCCAGCAGCTTAGGCGGGGCAGGCCTCAATGAGCAGTTCTTC,CASSLGGAGLNEQFF
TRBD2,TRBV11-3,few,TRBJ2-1,TGTGCCAGCAGCCGTACAGGGACTAGACAATACAATGAGCAGTTCTTC,CASSRTGTRQYNEQFF
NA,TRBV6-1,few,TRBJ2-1,TGTGCCAGCAGGGTAGAGGTCGGCGTTCTCAATGGGCAGTTCTTC,CASRVEVGVLNGQFF
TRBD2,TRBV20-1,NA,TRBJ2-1,TGCAGTGCTAGAGATCGCAGGACTAGCGAATACGGGGGCTCCTACAATGAGCAGTTCTTC,CSARDRRTSEYGGSYNEQFF
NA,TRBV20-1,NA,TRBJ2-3,TGCAGTGCTAGGGGCTTCCCGTCCACAGATACGCAGTATTTT,CSARGFPSTDTQYF
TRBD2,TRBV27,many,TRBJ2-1,TGTGCCAGCAGTTGGCGGGAGGGCCTCAATGAGCAGTTCTTC,CASSWREGLNEQFF
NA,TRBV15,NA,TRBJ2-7,TGTGCCACCAGCAGAGGAGTTTCAGGCCGGAACGAGCAGTACTTC,CATSRGVSGRNEQYF
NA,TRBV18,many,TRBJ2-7,TGTGCCAGCTCACCATCATGGGATTTTACCCCAACCTACGAGCAGTACTTC,CASSPSWDFTPTYEQYF
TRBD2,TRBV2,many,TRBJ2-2,TGTGCCAGCAGCGGGGTCCCGGGAGGGACCGGGGAGCTGTTTTTT,CASSGVPGGTGELFF
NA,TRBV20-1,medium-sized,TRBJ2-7,TGCAGTGCTAGAGCGGACAGGGAGGGGGTATACGAGCAGTACTTC,CSARADREGVYEQYF
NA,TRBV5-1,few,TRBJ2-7,TGCGCCAGCAGCTTGGGAGACGCGGAAAGCGGCTTCGAGCAGTACTTC,CASSLGDAESGFEQYF
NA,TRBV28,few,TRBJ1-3,TGTGCCAGCAGTTATAATGGAAACACCATATATTTT,CASSYNGNTIYF
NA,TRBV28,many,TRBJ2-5,TGTGCCAGCAGTTTTGCAGGGGAAGAGACCCAGTACTTC,CASSFAGEETQYF
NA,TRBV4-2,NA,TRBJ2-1,TGTGCCAGCAGCCAAGATGGGGGCGAGCCCCCTGGGGATGAGCAGTTCTTC,CASSQDGGEPPGDEQFF
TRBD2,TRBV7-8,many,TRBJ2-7,TGTGCCAGCAGCTTAGTTGGGGTTTCGGGAGGATCCTACGAGCAGTACTTC,CASSLVGVSGGSYEQYF
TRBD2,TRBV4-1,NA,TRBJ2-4,TGCGCCAGCAGCCAACCAATTGGACTAGCAGCGGGGCGATACCTAGCCAAAAACATTCAGTACTTC,CASSQPIGLAAGRYLAKNIQYF
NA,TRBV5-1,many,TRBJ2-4,TGCGCCAGCAGCTTGGAGGGACCAGTACAGTACTTC,CASSLEGPVQYF
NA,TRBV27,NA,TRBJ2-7,TGTGCCAGCAGTAGCTTCACATCCTACGAGCAGTACTTC,CASSSFTSYEQYF
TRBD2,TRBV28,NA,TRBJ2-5,TGTGCCAGCAGGCCGCGGGGACTAGCGGGTCAAGAGACCCAGTACTTC,CASRPRGLAGQETQYF
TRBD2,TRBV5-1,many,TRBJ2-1,TGCGCCAGCAGCTTGGGACTAGCGGGAGGGCCTGCCTACAATGAGCAGTTCTTC,CASSLGLAGGPAYNEQFF
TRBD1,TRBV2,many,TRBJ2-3,TGTGCCAGCAGTTCCCGGACAGGGGGCGGCACAGATACGCAGTATTTT,CASSSRTGGGTDTQYF